This is a list of T cell receptor beta chains from one sample in a study of OX40 agonist ivuxolimab in advanced cancers. Profiling relied on immunoSEQ multiplex PCR, and the TCRdb table lists in-frame clones only, not all of them. The sample consists of around 80,000 clones, 80% to 90% of them appearing once. The material sequenced was CD4+ or CD8+ T cells sorted from blood, taken in a trial of the OX40 agonist ivuxolimab. These receptors originate from an adult with an advanced solid tumor such as melanoma, head and neck, liver or kidney cancer. CDR3s include the opening cysteine and the closing phenylalanine or tryptophan. A D gene is named only where the DNA matches it firmly. Expanded clones get a size class; other rows say once, few or many, or leave the size out.

v_gene,j_gene,d_gene,abundance,CDR3aa,CDR3nt
TRBV5-8,TRBJ2-5,-,-,CASSLGGGYETQYF,TGTGCCAGCAGCTTGGGAGGCGGGTATGAGACCCAGTACTTC
TRBV7-9,TRBJ2-1,-,-,CASSYLVGNEQFF,TGTGCCAGCAGCTACCTCGTCGGGAATGAGCAGTTCTTC
TRBV7-8,TRBJ2-7,-,-,CASSLGPASGYEQYF,TGTGCCAGCAGCTTAGGACCGGCCTCCGGCTACGAGCAGTACTTC
TRBV5-5,TRBJ2-7,-,-,CASSLRVGGGYEQYF,TGTGCCAGCAGCCTACGTGTGGGAGGGGGTTACGAGCAGTACTTC
TRBV6-5,TRBJ2-1,-,-,CASSLGLRNEQFF,TGTGCCAGCAGCTTGGGGTTAAGAAATGAGCAGTTCTTC
TRBV19,TRBJ2-5,TRBD1,-,CASSIETGIETQYF,TGTGCCAGTAGTATAGAGACAGGGATAGAGACCCAGTACTTC
TRBV7-9,TRBJ2-3,-,-,CASSLLPAVRTDTQYF,TGTGCCAGCAGCTTGCTGCCGGCGGTTCGCACAGATACGCAGTATTTT
TRBV6-5,TRBJ1-4,TRBD1,once,CASSRMGQGSEKLFF,TGTGCCAGCAGCCGCATGGGACAGGGTTCTGAAAAACTGTTTTTT
TRBV5-6,TRBJ1-2,TRBD1,-,CASSWDSSYGYTF,TGTGCCAGCAGTTGGGACAGCTCCTATGGCTACACCTTC
TRBV28,TRBJ1-2,-,few,CASRRVQGYTF,TGTGCCAGCAGGAGGGTTCAGGGCTACACCTTC
TRBV4-2,TRBJ2-7,TRBD2,once,CASSQDLLAGNEQYF,TGTGCCAGCAGCCAAGATCTCCTAGCGGGAAACGAGCAGTACTTC
TRBV7-9,TRBJ1-6,-,-,CASSLGTDNSPLHF,TGTGCCAGCAGCCTCGGGACGGACAATTCACCCCTCCACTTT